These T cell receptor beta chains were read from a single sample in a study of PD-L1 blockade in urothelial cancer. Measured with immunoSEQ multiplex PCR; TCRdb has only the in-frame clones, and not every one. Altogether tens of thousands of clones are present, around 80% being singletons, with the ten largest covering around 4.6%. Material: PBMCs, obtained around atezolizumab (anti-PD-L1) treatment. The receptors originated from an older man with urothelial cancer. Both conserved end residues are part of each CDR3.

v_gene	j_gene	CDR3aa
TRBV29-1	TRBJ2-1	CSDVQGYNEQFF
TRBV6-4	TRBJ1-6	CASNYIPLHF
TRBV6-6	TRBJ1-5	CASTAGPQPQHF
TRBV2	TRBJ2-7	CASSPQGNEQYF
TRBV30	TRBJ2-5	CAWSTGETQYF
TRBV9	TRBJ2-1	CASSVGSEQFF
TRBV5-1	TRBJ1-1	CASSLGGTMNTEAFF
TRBV7-2	TRBJ2-1	CASRKLREQFF
TRBV5-1	TRBJ2-7	CASSPYLGLAYEQYF
TRBV19	TRBJ2-3	CASSIVGTRGPDTQYF
TRBV10-3	TRBJ1-1	CAIRVEQGAEAFF
TRBV27	TRBJ2-2	CASKGASGRGSTGELFF
TRBV7-2	TRBJ2-7	CASSFGQGAIYEQYF
TRBV6-5	TRBJ2-5	CASTPTPGETQYF
TRBV23-1	TRBJ2-7	CASSQSRRGSAYEQYF
TRBV5-6	TRBJ2-7	CASSFRDSYEQYF
TRBV28	TRBJ2-7	CASSSADRVTYEQYF
TRBV2	TRBJ1-2	CASRDWTGQDGYTF
TRBV21-1	TRBJ2-3	CASSMTSTKEEWADTQYF
TRBV5-6	TRBJ2-6	CASSLKMGQRNSGANVLTF
TRBV7-2	TRBJ2-1	CASRQFGTSVGNEQFF
TRBV10-3	TRBJ2-1	CAISDPSGRFINEQFF
TRBV18	TRBJ2-1	CASSPLGLAGVNEQFF
TRBV10-3	TRBJ1-5	CAISESGGADNQPQHF
TRBV28	TRBJ1-3	CASRRGGYSGNTIYF
TRBV2	TRBJ1-2	CASSGSTGYGYTF
TRBV7-9	TRBJ2-7	CASSLADGTGFYEQYF
TRBV11-2	TRBJ2-6	CASRDRDPSGANVLTF
TRBV5-4	TRBJ2-7	CASSSGTGLNEQYF
TRBV13	TRBJ2-5	CASSFWTSGSLGETQYF
TRBV15	TRBJ2-2	CATSRLTNWNTGELFF
TRBV5-4	TRBJ2-1	CASSWRQGATPTDEQFF
TRBV15	TRBJ2-1	CATSNGLGGNEQFF